This TCR beta chain stems from a study of radiation and T cells in renal cell carcinoma. Time point in this sample: blood 2 weeks post-SBRT. Treatment noted: 15 Gy SBRT to primary tumor, nephrectomy 4 weeks later. Measured with immunoSEQ multiplex PCR; TCRdb has only the in-frame clones, and not every one. Among about 120,000 clones listed, around 85% were seen once. There are 15 residues in the CDR3. Trimming at V came to 3 bases and at J to 6 bases, leaving 6 bases not matched to a gene. Germline V lookup: CDR1 MDHEN, CDR2 SYDVKM. The J gene is TRBJ1-5, the V gene TRBV28, with TRBD1 matching over 9 bases. This specimen was blood, taken from a patient whose treatment included radiotherapy and nephrectomy. The source of this sequence is a man in his fifties with renal cell carcinoma. CDR3 nucleotide sequence: TGTGCCAGCAGTTTCCACGGACAGGGGACTCAGCCCCAGCATTTT. Translated: CASSFHGQGTQPQHF.